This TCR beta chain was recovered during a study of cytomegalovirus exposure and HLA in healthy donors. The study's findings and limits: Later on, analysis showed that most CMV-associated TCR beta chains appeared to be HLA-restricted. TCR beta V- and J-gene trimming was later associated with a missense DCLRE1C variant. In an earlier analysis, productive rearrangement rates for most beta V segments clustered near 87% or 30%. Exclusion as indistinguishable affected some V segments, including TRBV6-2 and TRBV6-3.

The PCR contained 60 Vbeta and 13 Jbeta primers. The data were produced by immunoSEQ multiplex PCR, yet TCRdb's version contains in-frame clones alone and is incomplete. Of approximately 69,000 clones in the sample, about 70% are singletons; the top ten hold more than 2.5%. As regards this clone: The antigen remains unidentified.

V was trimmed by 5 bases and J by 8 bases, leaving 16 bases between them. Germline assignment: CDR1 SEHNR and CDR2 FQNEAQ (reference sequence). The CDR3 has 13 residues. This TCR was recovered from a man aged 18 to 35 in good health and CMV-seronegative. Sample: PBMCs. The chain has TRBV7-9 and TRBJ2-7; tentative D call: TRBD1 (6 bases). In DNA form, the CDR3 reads TGTGCCAGCAGCCCAGGACAGTGGCACCAGCAGTACTTC. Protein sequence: CASSPGQWHQQYF.